These 16 T cell receptor beta chains were sequenced from one sample in a study of cytotoxic CD8 clonotypes in ibrutinib-treated CLL. Libraries were prepared by immunoSEQ multiplex PCR; TCRdb keeps only in-frame clonotypes and omits some of them. Here the sample spans about 120,000 clones, about 53% being singletons. The specimen comprised PBMCs, sampled after 24 months of ibrutinib treatment. Receptors originate from a human donor with chronic lymphocytic leukemia.

This chain connects TRBV5-1 to TRBJ2-5; weak D call: TRBD2 (7 bases). CDR1 and CDR2 (germline): SGHRS, YFSETQ. V lost 2 bases and J lost 3, with 11 bases in between. The CDR3 runs 14 residues. In DNA form, the CDR3 reads TGCGCCAGCAGCTTTACGGGGGGCGAAGAGACCCAGTACTTC. This encodes CASSFTGGEETQYF.

CDR3 nucleotide sequence: TGTGCCAGCGGTAGGGCCTCGCGGGCTGAAGCTTTCTTT. Protein: CASGRASRAEAFF. J is TRBJ1-1 and V is TRBV6-5; D not resolved. Germline V gene lookup returns CDR1 MNHEY and CDR2 SVGAGI. V was pared by 8 bases and J by 6 bases, with 16 bases between. This CDR3 contains 13 residues.

This chain links TRBV19 with TRBJ2-5; the D is unclear. The CDR3 loop spans 13 amino acids. CDR1 is LNHDA and CDR2 is SQIVND in the germline V gene (reference sequence). Deletions cut 3 bases from V and 5 bases from J, with 10 bases between. The CDR3 spells CASSIRPGETQYF. In DNA, the CDR3 is TGTGCCAGTAGTATTCGGCCAGGTGAGACCCAGTACTTC.

This CDR3 reads CSVRPGQRGGDTQYF. CDR3 DNA: TGCAGCGTTAGACCGGGACAGCGGGGCGGGGATACGCAGTATTTT. The chain has TRBV29-1 and TRBJ2-3; D could derive from TRBD1 or TRBD2 (7 bases each). V was pared by 5 bases and J by 6 bases, with 21 bases between. The V gene's germline CDR1 is SQVTM and CDR2 ANQGSEA. This CDR3 is 15 amino acids long.

The chain recombines TRBV28 with TRBJ2-1; 11 bases are a match to TRBD2. Germline loops: CDR1 MDHEN, CDR2 SYDVKM. Germline trimming cut 5 bases from V and 6 bases from J; bases unmatched to any gene: 6. This CDR3 comprises 15 residues. The CDR3 reads CASSPLAGAGNEQFF. DNA for the CDR3: TGTGCCAGCAGTCCACTAGCGGGGGCAGGCAATGAGCAGTTCTTC.

The chain combines TRBV29-1 with TRBJ1-2; the D gene is possibly TRBD1 (5 bases). The germline CDR1 and CDR2 sequences are SQVTM and ANQGSEA. The CDR3 is 14 amino acids. Trimming removed 2 bases at V and 6 bases at J, with 16 bases between. The chain's CDR3 is CSVEFGHGLNGYTF. CDR3 DNA sequence: TGCAGCGTTGAATTTGGACACGGGCTCAATGGCTACACCTTC.

This clone appeared many times. This chain links TRBV5-1 with TRBJ2-7, with D unresolved. This CDR3 has 16 residues. Germline loops: CDR1 SGHRS, CDR2 YFSETQ. V was pared by 0 bases and J by 2 bases, with 15 bases between. The CDR3 DNA follows: TGCGCCAGCAGCTTGGGGCCGGCTATGGGTACCTACGAGCAGTACTTC. It is translated as CASSLGPAMGTYEQYF.

The V call is TRBV6-1, the J call TRBJ2-5; 9 bases fit TRBD2. Germline CDR1 reads MNHNS; CDR2 reads SASEGT. The junction had 8 bases not matched to a gene; V was cut back by 4 bases and J by 5 bases. This CDR3 is 15 amino acids long. The CDR3 nucleotides are TGTGCCAGCAGTGTGACTAGCGGCATGGGGGAGACCCAGTACTTC. Protein product: CASSVTSGMGETQYF.

The V and J genes are TRBV11-3 and TRBJ2-7; TRBD2 aligns across 11 bases. The CDR3 totals 14 residues. Germline CDR1 SGHNT, CDR2 YENEEA. The ends lost 4 bases at V and 4 bases at J; junction bases unmatched: 3. The CDR3 is CASSSGLAEYEQYF. For the CDR3, the DNA is TGTGCCAGCAGCTCGGGACTAGCGGAATACGAGCAGTACTTC.

The chain couples TRBV7-8 to TRBJ2-3, with no clear D. Deletions cut 5 bases from V and 6 bases from J, with 12 bases between. Germline CDR1 reads SGHVS; CDR2 reads FQNEAQ. This CDR3 has 13 amino acids. CDR3 loop: CASSHSVSDTQYF. CDR3 nucleotide sequence: TGTGCCAGCAGCCACAGTGTGAGCGATACGCAGTATTTT.

The chain recombines TRBV6-1 with TRBJ1-6; 8 bases agree with TRBD1. V shed 6 bases, J shed 10 bases, and the junction held 8 bases outside the gene matches. Per germline, CDR1 MNHNS and CDR2 SASEGT. The CDR3 is made up of 14 amino acids. This CDR3 reads CASRAGGAGSPLHF. DNA of the CDR3: TGTGCCAGCAGGGCAGGGGGCGCGGGGTCACCCCTCCACTTT.

This clone was counted only a few times. The chain combines TRBV19 with TRBJ1-4; D is undetermined. The CDR3 length is 14 residues. V lost 6 bases and J 0 bases, leaving 8 bases between the germline ends. In germline, CDR1 is LNHDA, CDR2 SQIVND (reference sequence). The chain's CDR3 is CASSQSATNEKLFF. In nucleotides, the CDR3 is TGTGCCAGTAGCCAATCCGCAACTAATGAAAAACTGTTTTTT.

This clone was counted ten times or more. The chain's CDR3 is CASSPGGTRSYEQYF. DNA for the CDR3: TGTGCCAGCAGCCCCGGCGGTACGCGCTCCTACGAGCAGTACTTC. This chain links TRBV7-8 with TRBJ2-7; D is unresolved. Germline CDR1 SGHVS, CDR2 FQNEAQ. This CDR3 has 15 residues. Trimming removed 5 bases at V and 0 bases at J, with 14 bases between.

This clone was found a few times. V usage is TRBV25-1 and J usage is TRBJ1-6; D may be TRBD1 (6 bases). V was trimmed by 6 bases and J by 12 bases, leaving 18 bases between them. The CDR3 runs to 14 residues. Germline CDR1 is MGHDK and CDR2 is SYGVNS. The CDR3 DNA is TGTGCCAGCAGCCGCCGGGGGGGCTTGGGACCCCTCCACTTT. Its translation: CASSRRGGLGPLHF. The complete variable domain, with remaining parts taken from reference TRBV25-1 and TRBJ1-6, reads EADIYQTPRYLVIGTGKKITLECSQTMGHDKMYWYQQDPGMELHLIHYSYGVNSTEKGDLSSESTVSRIRTEHFPLTLESARPSHTSQYLCASSRRGGLGPLHFGNGTRLTVT.

The V and J genes are TRBV7-2 and TRBJ1-2; 10 bases agree with TRBD1. With 5 bases clipped from V and 8 bases from J, the junction kept 5 bases outside the gene matches. Germline CDR1 reads SGHTA; CDR2 reads FQGNSA. This CDR3 region has 13 residues. CDR3 region: CASSPDRGPGYTF. The CDR3 DNA reads TGTGCCAGCAGCCCTGACAGGGGGCCAGGCTACACCTTC.

CDR3 sequence reads: CASSPLAGGLAEQFF. The CDR3 DNA is TGTGCCAGCAGCCCCCTAGCGGGGGGGCTGGCGGAGCAGTTCTTC. The genes are TRBV7-3 and TRBJ2-1; 12 nucleotides align to TRBD2. Germline CDR1 and CDR2: SGHTA and FQGTGA. V lost 5 bases to trimming and J lost 10 bases; unmatched junction nucleotides: 9. This CDR3 is built from 15 residues.